One sample yielded the 2 T cell receptor beta chains listed below, sequenced in a study of T cell responses to AZD1222 COVID-19 vaccine. This table comes from immunoSEQ multiplex PCR, and its TCRdb copy is limited to in-frame clones, with some not included. Here the sample spans some 120,000 clones, approximately 89% being singletons. The sequenced sample was peripheral blood, obtained on day 0 of AZD1222 vaccination. Receptor source: an adult in good health.

CDR3 in DNA: TGTGCCAGCAGCACCTCATGGGGACAGGGGGTATACGAGCAGTACTTC. Protein product: CASSTSWGQGVYEQYF. This sequence joins TRBV7-2 and TRBJ2-7, with TRBD1 matching over 11 bases. Germline V gene data show CDR1 as SGHTA and CDR2 as FQGNSA. The CDR3 extends over 16 amino acids. Unmatched junction bases numbered 10, after V lost 5 bases and J lost 4 bases.

This clone was observed a few times. J is TRBJ1-3 and V is TRBV29-1, with 11 positions matching TRBD1. This CDR3 has 15 amino acids. Germline values: CDR1 SQVTM, CDR2 ANQGSEA. The V gene end was trimmed by 7 bases and the J gene end by 2 bases; junction bases not matched to a gene: 7. The CDR3 here is CSAGVDRGPGNTIYF. The CDR3 coding sequence is TGCAGCGCCGGAGTGGACAGGGGGCCTGGAAACACCATATATTTT.